Here is one T cell receptor beta chain with its context. Its target is not known. Quantitative 5'-RACE with molecular barcodes produced the TCR beta libraries. One entry per CDR3 protein, called by TCRdb with MiXCR from the 5' RACE reads. The sample consists of roughly 450,000 distinct CDR3 sequences, about 24% of them appearing once. CDR3 size: 14 residues. J was trimmed by 0 bases and V by 6 bases; bases with no gene match: 2. This sample is part of a study of CD8 T cells in ankylosing spondylitis. Regarding the study as a whole: The authors reported significant enrichment of disease-linked clones in matched ankylosing spondylitis synovial fluid. Characteristic, it appeared, of ankylosing spondylitis blood was a TCR beta motif of seven or eight highly homologous variants. Those disease-linked clones were CD8+; they were also relatively rare in peripheral blood.

Input material: blood, either unsorted or a sorted T cell fraction (not recorded which). The sequence derives from a male donor with ankylosing spondylitis. V is TRBV12-3 or TRBV12-4 and J is TRBJ1-5; 7 bases line up with TRBD1. The DNA for the CDR3 is TGTGCCAGCAGCCGGACAGGTAGCAATCAGCCCCAGCATTTT. This encodes CASSRTGSNQPQHF.